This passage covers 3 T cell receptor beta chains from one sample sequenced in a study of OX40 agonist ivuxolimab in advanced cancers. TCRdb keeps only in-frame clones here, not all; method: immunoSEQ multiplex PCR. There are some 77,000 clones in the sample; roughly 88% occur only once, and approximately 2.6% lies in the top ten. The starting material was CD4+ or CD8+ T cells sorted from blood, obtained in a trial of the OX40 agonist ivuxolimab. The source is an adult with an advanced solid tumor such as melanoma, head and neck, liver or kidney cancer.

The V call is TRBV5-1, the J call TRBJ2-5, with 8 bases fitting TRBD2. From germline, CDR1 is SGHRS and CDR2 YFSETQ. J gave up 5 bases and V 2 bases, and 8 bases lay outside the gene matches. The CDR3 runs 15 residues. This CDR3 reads CASSFTLAASETQYF. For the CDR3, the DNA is TGCGCCAGCAGCTTTACACTAGCGGCGAGTGAGACCCAGTACTTC.

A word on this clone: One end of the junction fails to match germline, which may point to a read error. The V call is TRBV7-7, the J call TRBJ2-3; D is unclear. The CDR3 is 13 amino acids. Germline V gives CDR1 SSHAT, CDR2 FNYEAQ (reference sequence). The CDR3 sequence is CASSLAAEGKQYF. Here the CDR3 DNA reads TGTGCTAGCAGCTTAGCCGCGGAAGGCAAGCAGTATTTT.

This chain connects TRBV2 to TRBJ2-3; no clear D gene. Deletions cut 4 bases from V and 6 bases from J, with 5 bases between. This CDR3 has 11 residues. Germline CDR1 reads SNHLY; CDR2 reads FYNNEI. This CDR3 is CASSVRDTQYF. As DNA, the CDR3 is TGTGCCAGCAGTGTCCGGGATACGCAGTATTTT. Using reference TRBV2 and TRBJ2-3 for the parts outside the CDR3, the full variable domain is EPEVTQTPSHQVTQMGQEVILRCVPISNHLYFYWYRQILGQKVEFLVSFYNNEISEKSEIFDDQFSVERPDGSNFTLKIRSTKLEDSAMYFCASSVRDTQYFGPGTRLTVL.